These T cell receptor beta chains were read from a single sample in a study of CD8+CD57+ T cells in acquired aplastic anemia. Via MiXCR, TCRdb re-called the reads, giving one row per CDR3 protein. Of 350,000 to 450,000 distinct CDR3 sequences in the sample, around 72% were seen once. The specimen was sorted CD4+, CD8+, or CD8+CD57+ T cells (not recorded which) from PBMCs. The source of these receptors is a human donor in good health, serving as a control. The CDR3 runs from the conserved cysteine through the conserved F or W. The D gene is left open where the match is weak. Expanded clones are given a class, and other clones once, few, many or no size at all.

CDR3: CSVEFGSSGDYEQYF
DNA: TGCAGCGTTGAATTTGGGTCTAGCGGGGACTACGAGCAGTACTTC
size: .
J: TRBJ2-7
D: TRBD2
V: TRBV29-1

CDR3: CSASQPSGGQETQYF
DNA: TGCAGTGCTAGTCAGCCTAGCGGGGGACAAGAGACCCAGTACTTC
size: many
J: TRBJ2-5
D: TRBD2
V: TRBV20-1

CDR3: CASSVSGGTYEQYF
DNA: TGTGCCAGCAGCGTCTCCGGGGGGACCTACGAGCAGTACTTC
size: .
J: TRBJ2-7
D: TRBD2
V: TRBV9

CDR3: CASSPTQRTEAFF
DNA: TGTGCCAGCAGCCCGACACAGAGGACGGAAGCTTTCTTT
size: .
J: TRBJ1-1
D: .
V: TRBV7-2

CDR3: CASSPQQNTEAFF
DNA: TGTGCCAGCTCACCACAGCAGAACACTGAAGCTTTCTTT
size: many
J: TRBJ1-1
D: .
V: TRBV18

CDR3: CASSLLRDTEAFF
DNA: TGTGCCAGCAGCTTACTCAGGGACACTGAAGCTTTCTTT
size: .
J: TRBJ1-1
D: .
V: TRBV7-2

CDR3: CSASVFGDTEQYF
DNA: TGCAGTGCTAGTGTCTTCGGGGACACCGAGCAGTACTTC
size: .
J: TRBJ2-7
D: .
V: TRBV20-1

CDR3: CSVVREGGNQPQHF
DNA: TGCAGCGTTGTTCGGGAGGGAGGCAATCAGCCCCAGCATTTT
size: many
J: TRBJ1-5
D: .
V: TRBV29-1

CDR3: CSANSAVSGHFF
DNA: TGCAGTGCTAATTCGGCCGTTTCCGGCCATTTCTTT
size: .
J: TRBJ1-1
D: .
V: TRBV20-1

CDR3: CASSRAGAYGYTDTQYF
DNA: TGTGCCAGCAGTCGTGCAGGGGCTTATGGCTACACAGATACGCAGTATTTT
size: .
J: TRBJ2-3
D: .
V: TRBV6-9

CDR3: CASSLPGTLKLSLYF
DNA: .
size: .
J: TRBJ2-5
D: .
V: TRBV7-9

CDR3: CSATYPRGASYEQYF
DNA: TGCAGTGCTACGTACCCGCGGGGAGCGAGCTACGAGCAGTACTTC
size: .
J: TRBJ2-7
D: .
V: TRBV20-1

CDR3: CASTGGGYGYTF
DNA: TGTGCCAGTACAGGGGGCGGCTATGGCTACACCTTC
size: few
J: TRBJ1-2
D: TRBD1
V: TRBV19

CDR3: CASSGQGFSPPQFF
DNA: TGTGCCAGCAGTGGACAGGGTTTCTCACCCCCCCAGTTTTTT
size: .
J: TRBJ1-5
D: TRBD1
V: TRBV7-2

CDR3: CSASIRGVYEQYF
DNA: TGCAGTGCTTCGATTCGGGGGGTCTACGAGCAGTACTTC
size: many
J: TRBJ2-7
D: TRBD2
V: TRBV20-1

CDR3: CASSQHRIAIADTQYF
DNA: TGCGCCAGCAGCCAGCATCGGATAGCCATCGCAGATACGCAGTATTTT
size: .
J: TRBJ2-3
D: .
V: TRBV2

CDR3: CASSLDRYDNEQFF
DNA: TGCGCCAGCAGCCTAGACAGGTACGACAATGAGCAGTTCTTC
size: many
J: TRBJ2-1
D: .
V: TRBV4-3

CDR3: CASGGRLGNEQFF
DNA: TGCGCCAGCGGGGGAAGACTAGGGAATGAGCAGTTCTTC
size: few
J: TRBJ2-1
D: .
V: TRBV10-2

CDR3: CASTGRAVTETQYF
DNA: TGTGCCAGTACCGGGAGGGCAGTCACTGAAACGCAGTATTTT
size: .
J: TRBJ2-3
D: TRBD2
V: TRBV7-2

CDR3: CASSPEARETQYF
DNA: TGCGCCAGCAGCCCCGAAGCGCGAGAGACCCAGTACTTC
size: .
J: TRBJ2-5
D: .
V: TRBV4-1

CDR3: CASSPVNSYEQYFF
DNA: TGTGCCAGCAGCCCGGTCAACTCCTACGAGCAGTACTTCTTT
size: .
J: TRBJ2-3
D: .
V: TRBV7-9

CDR3: CASSEQGSGEQYF
DNA: TGTGCCAGCAGTGAACAGGGAAGTGGCGAGCAGTACTTC
size: .
J: TRBJ2-7
D: .
V: TRBV6-4

CDR3: CASSGEREYNEQFF
DNA: TGTGCCAGCAGTGGAGAGCGGGAGTATAATGAGCAGTTCTTC
size: .
J: TRBJ2-1
D: TRBD2
V: TRBV2

CDR3: CASSIGDRAANQPQHF
DNA: TGTGCCAGTAGTATTGGGGACAGGGCCGCCAATCAGCCCCAGCATTTT
size: .
J: TRBJ1-5
D: TRBD1
V: TRBV19

CDR3: CASSPGTGLYFGF
DNA: TGTGCCAGTAGTCCCGGGACAGGACTGTATTTTGGCTTT
size: .
J: TRBJ1-1
D: TRBD1
V: TRBV19

CDR3: CSVVPGGYGYTF
DNA: TGCAGCGTTGTCCCGGGGGGCTATGGCTACACCTTC
size: .
J: TRBJ1-2
D: .
V: TRBV20-1

CDR3: CASSANFGTGRTEAFF
DNA: TGTGCCAGCAGTGCGAACTTCGGGACAGGGCGGACTGAAGCTTTCTTT
size: once
J: TRBJ1-1
D: TRBD1
V: TRBV5-1

CDR3: CASTRAQGEKSPLHF
DNA: TGTGCCAGCACCCGAGCTCAGGGGGAGAAATCCCCCCTCCACTTT
size: .
J: TRBJ1-6
D: TRBD1
V: TRBV2

CDR3: CASSVRDRGSATLHF
DNA: TGTGCCAGCAGCGTCCGGGACAGGGGGTCCGCTACCCTCCACTTT
size: .
J: TRBJ1-6
D: TRBD1
V: TRBV7-2

CDR3: CASSASLGGENEKLFF
DNA: TGTGCCAGCAGCGCATCATTGGGTGGGGAGAATGAAAAACTGTTTTTT
size: many
J: TRBJ1-4
D: .
V: TRBV9

CDR3: CASSPELQNTEAFF
DNA: TGTGCCAGCAGTCCGGAACTCCAGAACACTGAAGCTTTCTTT
size: .
J: TRBJ1-1
D: .
V: TRBV2

CDR3: CASSSPLQDREYTGELFF
DNA: TGTGCCAGCAGCTCACCCCTGCAGGACAGGGAATACACCGGGGAGCTGTTTTTT
size: .
J: TRBJ2-2
D: TRBD1
V: TRBV7-2

CDR3: CASSQRQRQATQYF
DNA: TGCGCTAGCAGCCAGAGACAGCGCCAAGCGACCCAGTACTTC
size: .
J: TRBJ2-5
D: .
V: TRBV5-1

CDR3: CASSLAGRQLVRLLFF
DNA: TGTGCCAGCAGCTTAGCGGGGAGGCAACTCGTGCGGTTGCTGTTTTTT
size: .
J: TRBJ2-2
D: TRBD2
V: TRBV2

CDR3: CASSQEGPAYGYTF
DNA: TGTGCCAGCAGCCAAGAAGGACCAGCCTATGGCTACACCTTC
size: once
J: TRBJ1-2
D: .
V: TRBV12-3/TRBV12-4

CDR3: CATSSDKGGYGYNF
DNA: TGTGCCACCAGTAGCGATAAGGGGGGCTACGGCTACAACTTC
size: .
J: TRBJ2-7
D: .
V: TRBV15

CDR3: CASSPFVGQGTKVF
DNA: .
size: .
J: TRBJ2-5
D: .
V: TRBV7-9

CDR3: CASRVAGTYGYTF
DNA: TGTGCCAGCAGGGTAGCAGGGACATATGGCTACACCTTC
size: .
J: TRBJ1-2
D: .
V: TRBV7-9

CDR3: CASSLSLAAETQYF
DNA: TGTGCCAGCAGCTTATCGTTGGCAGCAGAGACCCAGTACTTC
size: many
J: TRBJ2-5
D: .
V: TRBV7-2